This T cell receptor beta chain comes out of a study of T cell responses to AZD1222 COVID-19 vaccine. General study findings and limits: Seropositive at baseline were only six AZD1222 recipients.

This clone was seen a single time. Its matching antigen is unknown. TCRdb's copy holds only in-frame clones and misses some; the assay was immunoSEQ multiplex PCR. The top ten clones hold about 3.5% of a sample with 150,000 to 200,000 clones, more than 90% of them seen once. Specimen: peripheral blood, collected 28 days after the second dose of the MenACWY control vaccine. The source is an adult who received the MenACWY meningococcal vaccine as a control.

CDR3 nucleotide sequence: TGTGCCATCAGTGAGTCGGGGCCCAATGAAAAACTGTTTTTT. Translating gives CAISESGPNEKLFF. The chain has TRBV10-3 and TRBJ1-4; maybe TRBD1 (5 bases). Looked up from germline, CDR1 is ENHRY and CDR2 is SYGVKD. The ends were cut back, 0 bases at V and 5 bases at J, with 7 bases in the middle. This CDR3 region has 14 residues.